Listed below are T cell receptor beta chains from one sample, sequenced in a study of CD8 T cells in Susac syndrome. TCRdb called the immunoSEQ multiplex PCR reads again in MiXCR, with one record for every CDR3 protein. Here the sample spans around 300,000 distinct CDR3 sequences, approximately 85% being singletons. Sequencing input: CD8+ T cells from PBMCs. Every receptor here comes from a human donor with multiple sclerosis. CDR3s include the opening cysteine and the closing phenylalanine or tryptophan. D genes are given only for firm matches. Clone size is not always given. Where it is, it says once, few, many or a class for expanded clones.

d_call	v_call	clone_size	j_call	cdr3_length	cdr3_nt	cdr3_aa
-	TRBV7-9	-	TRBJ2-1	13	TGTGCCAGCAGCTTCGGGCTAGCCAATGAGCAGTTCTTC	CASSFGLANEQFF
-	TRBV24-1	-	TRBJ2-5	14	TGTGCCACCAGTGATTCCGACCCAGGAGAGACCCAGTACTTC	CATSDSDPGETQYF
TRBD1	TRBV27	once	TRBJ1-1	13	TGTGCCAGCCGTCCCGGGACAGGGTTTGAAGCTTTCTTT	CASRPGTGFEAFF
TRBD2	TRBV4-1	-	TRBJ2-1	16	TGCGCCAGCAGCCAAGGCGAGCTAGCGGGAGGTGTTGAGCAGTTCTTC	CASSQGELAGGVEQFF
-	TRBV27	-	TRBJ2-7	15	TGTGCCAGCAGTTTGGTTGGGGCAGCTACCTACGAGCAGTACTTC	CASSLVGAATYEQYF
-	TRBV10-3	-	TRBJ1-2	14	TGTGCCATCAGTGAGCCCCATGCCCACTATGGCTACACCTTC	CAISEPHAHYGYTF
TRBD1	TRBV27	-	TRBJ1-1	13	TGTGCCAGCGCTGAGACAGGGTGGCTTGAAGCTTTCTTT	CASAETGWLEAFF
TRBD1	TRBV7-7	-	TRBJ2-7	15	TGTGCTAGCAGCTACCGATGGGGACAGTCCTACGAGCAGTACTTC	CASSYRWGQSYEQYF
-	TRBV4-2	-	TRBJ2-4	18	TGTGCCAGCAGCCAAGATTTAAGGACAACCCTAGCCAAAAACATTCAGTACTTC	CASSQDLRTTLAKNIQYF
-	TRBV12-3/TRBV12-4	-	TRBJ2-4	12	TGTGCCAGCAGTCTCGGAAGTGGGATTCAGTACTTC	CASSLGSGIQYF
-	TRBV11-3	-	TRBJ2-2	14	TGTGCCAGCAGTCCAACGGAGAACACCGGGGAGCTGTTTTTT	CASSPTENTGELFF
-	TRBV4-3	-	TRBJ2-2	15	TGCGCCAGCAGCCGGAGGGACAGTAACACCGGGGAGCTGTTTTTT	CASSRRDSNTGELFF
-	TRBV20-1	-	TRBJ1-5	17	TGCAGTGCTAGAGATTCGGCCCTCGCAGGGCTCGATCAGCCCCAGCATTTT	CSARDSALAGLDQPQHF
-	TRBV18	-	TRBJ1-1	15	TGTGCCAGCTCACCCGAGATACAGGCCTTCACTGAAGCTTTCTTT	CASSPEIQAFTEAFF
-	TRBV27	-	TRBJ2-4	19	TGTGCCAGCAGTTTATGGCCCCCAGGATCAGCGGGTGCCAAAAACATTCAGTACTTC	CASSLWPPGSAGAKNIQYF
-	TRBV10-3	-	TRBJ2-7	16	TGTGCCATCAGTGAGTCGACGCTACGCTCTAGGCCCGAGCAGTACTTC	CAISESTLRSRPEQYF
TRBD1	TRBV6-5	-	TRBJ2-7	15	TGTGCCAGCAGTTACCGGGACAGGGAGAATTACGAGCAGTACTTC	CASSYRDRENYEQYF
TRBD2	TRBV11-3	-	TRBJ2-1	19	TGTGCCAGCAGCTTGTCCTCCCCCTTAGCGGGGGGGTTGTACAATGAGCAGTTCTTC	CASSLSSPLAGGLYNEQFF
-	TRBV30	-	TRBJ2-3	16	TGTGCCTGGAGTGTACAATTAGGGTATGGCACAGATACGCAGTATTTT	CAWSVQLGYGTDTQYF
TRBD1	TRBV5-8	-	TRBJ1-5	16	TGTGCCAGCAGCTTGGGATTCCGGGACAGGGACCAGCCCCAGCATTTT	CASSLGFRDRDQPQHF
TRBD1	TRBV7-3	-	TRBJ2-7	14	TGTGCCAGCAGCCCAGACGGACAGGGACTCGAGCAGTACTTC	CASSPDGQGLEQYF
-	TRBV7-8	-	TRBJ2-3	16	TGTGCCAGCAGCTTCAAAGAGCTTGGGGGCACAGATACGCAGTATTTT	CASSFKELGGTDTQYF
TRBD1	TRBV20-1	-	TRBJ2-7	14	TGCAGTGCTAGACATTTGACAGGGACCTACGAGCAGTACTTC	CSARHLTGTYEQYF
-	TRBV10-3	-	TRBJ2-1	14	TGTGCCATCAGTGAGGGGGGAGATCGCAATGAGCAGTTCTTC	CAISEGGDRNEQFF
-	TRBV27	few	TRBJ2-1	13	TGTGCCAGCAGTAAACTAGAGGGCAATGAGCAGTTCTTC	CASSKLEGNEQFF
-	TRBV30	-	TRBJ2-1	12	TGTGCCTGGAAGCCCATCTACAATGAGCAGTTCTTC	CAWKPIYNEQFF
-	TRBV5-4	-	TRBJ2-4	15	TGTGCCAGCAGCTCGGAGGGCAGGGGCGCAAACATTCAGTACTTC	CASSSEGRGANIQYF
TRBD1	TRBV28	-	TRBJ2-5	16	TGTGCCAGCAGTTCTACCCCGGGACAGGGGCGGGAGACCCAGTACTTC	CASSSTPGQGRETQYF
-	TRBV12-3/TRBV12-4	-	TRBJ2-7	16	TGTGCCAGCAGCCCTTTAGGTGTAGCTAGCTCCTACGAGCAGTACTTC	CASSPLGVASSYEQYF
TRBD1	TRBV6-1	few	TRBJ1-1	15	TGTGCCAGCAGGAGGGGGACAGTCCTGAACACTGAAGCTTTCTTT	CASRRGTVLNTEAFF
-	TRBV21-1	-	TRBJ2-5	14	TGTGCCAGCAGCAAGTCAACAGGTAGAGAGACCCAGTACTTC	CASSKSTGRETQYF
TRBD2	TRBV28	-	TRBJ2-3	14	TGTGCCAGCAGGACTAGCGTGAGAGGAGATACGCAGTATTTT	CASRTSVRGDTQYF
TRBD2	TRBV28	few	TRBJ2-1	16	TGTGCCAGCAGTTCCTGGACTAGCGGCTCCTACAATGAGCAGTTCTTC	CASSSWTSGSYNEQFF